This TCR beta chain derives from a study of a mutant IDH1 vaccine in newly diagnosed glioma. The study's findings and limits: Seemingly, pseudoprogression had no relation to changes in the top peripheral T cell clonotypes.

A remark on this clone: The antigen remains undetermined.

Time point in this sample: week 35, safety follow-up. The vaccine gave 300 ug of a 20-mer mutant IDH1 peptide subcutaneously per dose. Sequencing used immunoSEQ multiplex PCR; TCRdb keeps in-frame clones, though not all of them. The sample carries 50,000 to 70,000 clones, under 90% recorded once. Germline V gene data show CDR1 as ENHRY and CDR2 as SYGVKD. V was clipped by 6 bases and J by 1 base, with 10 bases between them. The CDR3 consists of 15 residues. The receptor was derived from a man younger than 40 with glioma. The sequences come from PBMCs, collected from a glioma patient whose treatment included an IDH1 peptide vaccine. The chain carries TRBV10-3 and TRBJ1-6; the D gene is possibly TRBD1 (6 bases). CDR3: CAISEGVSYNSPLHF. Written as DNA, the CDR3 is TGTGCCATCAGCGAGGGGGTTTCCTATAATTCACCCCTCCACTTT.